This T cell receptor (beta chain) stems from a study of blood T cell repertoires in COVID-19. Study overall: COVID-19 samples from acute and convalescent phases originated in the United States, Italy and Spain. From T cells, B-cell-depleted T cells, or PBMCs came the material, which was cDNA or gDNA.

Original methodology: Estimation of nucleated cell counts was performed using reference gene primer amplification. Libraries were prepared by immunoSEQ multiplex PCR; TCRdb keeps only in-frame clonotypes and omits some of them. V and J calls and clone size are those listed in that table; D and trimming were worked out from the DNA. The sample consists of 200,000 to 300,000 clones, about 88% of them appearing once. J gave up 2 bases and V 8 bases, and 7 bases lay outside the gene matches. The CDR3 is made up of 15 amino acids. The germline V gene encodes CDR1 MGHDK and CDR2 SYGVNS. This TCR derives from a woman aged 65 to 85 with active or convalescent COVID-19. This rearrangement joins TRBV25-1 to TRBJ1-3, with TRBD1 matching 9 bases. Sequencing input: peripheral blood. CDR3 residues: CASHRTGEAGNTIYF. The CDR3, as DNA: TGTGCCAGCCATAGGACAGGGGAGGCTGGAAACACCATATATTTT.